The 5 T cell receptor beta chains reported below all come from one sample, sequenced in a study of memory B cells and T cells in multiple sclerosis. Their cognate antigens are unknown. Stimulus-free culture yielded autoproliferating CFSE-dim and non-proliferating CFSE-high T cells, each sequenced separately. Replicate wells were pooled after approximately 7 days of stimulus-free culture of under 5.5x10^7 CFSE-labeled PBMCs. Repertoires were generated with immunoSEQ multiplex PCR, while TCRdb's copy carries only in-frame clones and drops some. The sample includes about 46,000 clones, around 79% seen only once; the top ten take about 1.1%. Source material: PBMCs from blood kept in culture. The receptors originated from a human donor with multiple sclerosis.

This clone was observed a single time. This sequence joins TRBV6-1 and TRBJ2-5, with TRBD1 identical over 8 bases. TRBJ2-7 explains the end of the DNA better; the J call may be wrong. CDR1 MNHNS and CDR2 SASEGT come from the germline V gene. This CDR3 comprises 15 residues. CDR3 DNA sequence: TGTGCCAGCAGTTTGACCGGGACAGGCTCCTACGAGCAGTACTTC. Its protein is CASSLTGTGSYEQYF.

This sequence joins TRBV7-9 and TRBJ2-7, with 8 bases fitting TRBD2. With 1 base clipped from V and 5 bases from J, the junction kept 7 bases outside the gene matches. Looked up from germline, CDR1 is SEHNR and CDR2 is FQNEAQ (reference sequence). CDR3 length equals 15 residues. CDR3 coding DNA: TGTGCCAGCAGCTTAGACAGCGGGGGATTCGACGAGCAGTACTTC. Translating gives CASSLDSGGFDEQYF.

This clone appeared a few times. This chain connects TRBV16 to TRBJ1-6; maybe TRBD1 (6 bases). The CDR3 length is 13 residues. V was shortened by 4 bases and J by 7 bases, with 8 bases between the two germline ends. Germline assignment: CDR1 KGHSY and CDR2 FQNENV. CDR3 residues: CASSRGGNSPLHF. CDR3 DNA sequence: TGTGCCAGCAGCCGGGGGGGCAATTCACCCCTCCACTTT.

The rearrangement uses TRBV23-1 and TRBJ1-2; the match to TRBD1 covers 7 bases. Being an ORF, TRBV23-1 has a function that is uncertain. The junction had 12 bases not matched to a gene; V was cut back by 6 bases and J by 8 bases. This CDR3 is 14 amino acids long. As DNA, the CDR3 is TGCGCCAGCAGCTTGACAGGGACCGGGGAGGGCTACACCTTC. Translated: CASSLTGTGEGYTF.

Here the CDR3 reads CASSGGSGGNQPQHF. The DNA for the CDR3 is TGTGCCAGCAGCGGGGGATCGGGAGGCAATCAGCCCCAGCATTTT. The chain couples TRBV7-2 to TRBJ1-5, with a weak D call TRBD1 (5 bases). V was cut by 5 bases and J by 2 bases, with 13 bases left in between. Germline V lookup: CDR1 SGHTA, CDR2 FQGNSA. This CDR3 is 15 amino acids long.